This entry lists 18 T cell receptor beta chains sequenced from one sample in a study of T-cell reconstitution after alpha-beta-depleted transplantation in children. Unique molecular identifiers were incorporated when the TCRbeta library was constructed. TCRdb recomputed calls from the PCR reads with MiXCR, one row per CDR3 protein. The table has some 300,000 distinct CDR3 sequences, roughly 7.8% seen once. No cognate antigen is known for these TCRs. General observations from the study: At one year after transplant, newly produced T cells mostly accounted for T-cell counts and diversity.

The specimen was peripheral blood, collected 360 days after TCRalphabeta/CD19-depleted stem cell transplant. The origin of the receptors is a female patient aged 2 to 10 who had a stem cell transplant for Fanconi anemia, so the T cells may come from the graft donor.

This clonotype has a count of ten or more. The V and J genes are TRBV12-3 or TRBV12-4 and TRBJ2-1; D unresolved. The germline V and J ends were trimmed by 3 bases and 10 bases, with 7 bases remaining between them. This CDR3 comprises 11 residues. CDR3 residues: CASSLSSEQFF. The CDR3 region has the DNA TGTGCCAGCAGTTTGTCGTCGGAGCAGTTCTTC.

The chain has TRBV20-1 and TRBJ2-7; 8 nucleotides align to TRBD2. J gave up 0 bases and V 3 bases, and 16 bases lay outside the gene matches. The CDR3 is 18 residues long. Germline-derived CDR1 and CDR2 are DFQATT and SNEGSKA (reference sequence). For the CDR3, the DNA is TGCAGTGCTAGCGTCCCCACAGCGGGAGTTCGCAGCTCCTACGAGCAGTACTTC. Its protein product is CSASVPTAGVRSSYEQYF.

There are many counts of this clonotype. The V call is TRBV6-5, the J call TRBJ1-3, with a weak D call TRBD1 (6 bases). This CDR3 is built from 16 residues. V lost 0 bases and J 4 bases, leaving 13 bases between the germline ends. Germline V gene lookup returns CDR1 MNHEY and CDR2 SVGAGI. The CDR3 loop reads CASSYSEGGLGNTIYF. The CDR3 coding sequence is TGTGCCAGCAGTTACTCGGAGGGGGGTCTGGGAAACACCATATATTTT.

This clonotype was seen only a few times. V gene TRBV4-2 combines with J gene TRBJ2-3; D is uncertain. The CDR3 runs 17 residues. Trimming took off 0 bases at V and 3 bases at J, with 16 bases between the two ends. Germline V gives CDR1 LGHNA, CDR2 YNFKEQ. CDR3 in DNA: TGTGCCAGCAGCCAAGATCGATTTGGGCTCGTTACAGATACGCAGTATTTT. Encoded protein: CASSQDRFGLVTDTQYF.

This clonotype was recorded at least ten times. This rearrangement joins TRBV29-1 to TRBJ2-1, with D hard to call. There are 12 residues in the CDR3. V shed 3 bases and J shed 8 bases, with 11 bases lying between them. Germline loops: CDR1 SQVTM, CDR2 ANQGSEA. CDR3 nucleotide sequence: TGCAGCGTTGACCGGCCTTGGGATGAGCAGTTCTTC. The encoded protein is CSVDRPWDEQFF.

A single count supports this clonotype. CDR3 DNA sequence: TGTGCCAGCATGTTTCGATCACGAAGTGGAACCTTC. Its protein product is CASMFRSRSGTF. The chain employs TRBV2 and TRBJ1-2; the D is unclear. V was cut by 7 bases and J by 14 bases, with 20 bases left in between. The CDR3 runs 12 residues. CDR1 and CDR2 (germline): SNHLY, FYNNEI.

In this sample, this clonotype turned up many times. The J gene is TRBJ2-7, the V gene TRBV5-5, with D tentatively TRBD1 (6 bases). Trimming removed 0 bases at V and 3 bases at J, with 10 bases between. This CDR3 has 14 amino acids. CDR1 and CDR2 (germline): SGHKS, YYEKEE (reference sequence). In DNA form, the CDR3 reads TGTGCCAGCAGCTTGGGAACGACAGGCTACGAGCAGTACGTC. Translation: CASSLGTTGYEQYV.

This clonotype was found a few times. CDR3 bases: TGCAGCGTTGGCAGCGGCAATCAGCCCCAGCATTTT. Its protein is CSVGSGNQPQHF. The chain has TRBV29-1 and TRBJ1-5; D call uncertain. The V end lost 4 bases, the J end lost 2 bases, and 6 bases lay between the germline ends. Germline CDR1 reads SQVTM; CDR2 reads ANQGSEA. The CDR3 loop spans 12 amino acids.

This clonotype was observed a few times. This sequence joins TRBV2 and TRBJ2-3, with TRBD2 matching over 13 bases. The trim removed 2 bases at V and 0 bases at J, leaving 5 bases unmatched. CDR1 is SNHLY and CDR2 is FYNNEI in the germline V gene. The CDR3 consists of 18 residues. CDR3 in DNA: TGTGCCAGCAGTGAAACGACTAGCGGGGGGATTAGCACAGATACGCAGTATTTT. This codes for CASSETTSGGISTDTQYF.

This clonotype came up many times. The CDR3 DNA reads TGTGCCAGCAGTCAAACATTCCTCCCGAACACCGGGGAGCTGTTTTTT. Its translation: CASSQTFLPNTGELFF. The chain carries TRBV27 and TRBJ2-2; no clear D gene. This CDR3 is built from 16 residues. The germline CDR1 and CDR2 sequences are MNHEY and SMNVEV (reference sequence). Between the trimmed V and J ends, which lost 5 bases and 0 bases, there was a span of 13 bases.

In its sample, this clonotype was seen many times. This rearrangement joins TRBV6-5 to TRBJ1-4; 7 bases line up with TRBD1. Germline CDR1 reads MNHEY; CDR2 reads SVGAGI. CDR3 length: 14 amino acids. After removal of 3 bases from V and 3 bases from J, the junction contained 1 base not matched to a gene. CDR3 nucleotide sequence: TGTGCCAGCAGTTATACAGGGGCTAATGAAAAACTGTTTTTT. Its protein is CASSYTGANEKLFF.

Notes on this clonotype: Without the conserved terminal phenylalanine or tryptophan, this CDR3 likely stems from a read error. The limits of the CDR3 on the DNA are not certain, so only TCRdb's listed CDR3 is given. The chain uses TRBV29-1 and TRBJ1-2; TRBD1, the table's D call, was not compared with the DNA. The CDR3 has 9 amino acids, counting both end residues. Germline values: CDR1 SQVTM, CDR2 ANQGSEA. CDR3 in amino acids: CSVPGTGVI.

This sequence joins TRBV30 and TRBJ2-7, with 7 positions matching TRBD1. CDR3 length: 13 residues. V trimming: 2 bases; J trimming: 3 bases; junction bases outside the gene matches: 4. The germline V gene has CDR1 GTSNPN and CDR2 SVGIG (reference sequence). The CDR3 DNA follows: TGTGCCTGGAGTTTGGACAGGAACTACGAGCAGTACTTC. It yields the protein CAWSLDRNYEQYF.

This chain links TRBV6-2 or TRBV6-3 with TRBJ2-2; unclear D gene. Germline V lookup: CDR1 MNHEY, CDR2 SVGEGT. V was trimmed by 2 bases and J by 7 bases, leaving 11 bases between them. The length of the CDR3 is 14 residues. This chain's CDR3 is CASSYDPTVGELFF. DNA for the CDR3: TGTGCCAGCAGTTACGACCCTACGGTCGGGGAGCTGTTTTTT.

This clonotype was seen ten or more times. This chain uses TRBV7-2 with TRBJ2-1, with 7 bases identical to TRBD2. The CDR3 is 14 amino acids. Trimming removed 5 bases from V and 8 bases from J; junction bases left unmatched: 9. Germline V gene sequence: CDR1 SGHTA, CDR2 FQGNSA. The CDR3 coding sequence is TGTGCCAGCAGCCTCAGACGACTAGCCTATGAGCAGTTCTTC. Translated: CASSLRRLAYEQFF.

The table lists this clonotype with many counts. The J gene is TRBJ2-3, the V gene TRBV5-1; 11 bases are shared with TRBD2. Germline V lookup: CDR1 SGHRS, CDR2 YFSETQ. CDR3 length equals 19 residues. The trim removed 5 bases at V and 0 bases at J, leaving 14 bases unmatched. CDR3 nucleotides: TGCGCCAGCAGGGTGACTAGCGGGGCGATGTTTACTAGCACAGATACGCAGTATTTT. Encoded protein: CASRVTSGAMFTSTDTQYF.

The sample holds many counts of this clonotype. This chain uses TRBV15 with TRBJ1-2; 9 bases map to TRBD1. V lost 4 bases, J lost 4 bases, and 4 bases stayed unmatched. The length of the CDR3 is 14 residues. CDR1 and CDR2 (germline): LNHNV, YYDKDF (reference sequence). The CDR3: CATSMDRGGYGYTF. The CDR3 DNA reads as TGTGCCACCAGCATGGACAGGGGCGGCTATGGCTACACCTTC.

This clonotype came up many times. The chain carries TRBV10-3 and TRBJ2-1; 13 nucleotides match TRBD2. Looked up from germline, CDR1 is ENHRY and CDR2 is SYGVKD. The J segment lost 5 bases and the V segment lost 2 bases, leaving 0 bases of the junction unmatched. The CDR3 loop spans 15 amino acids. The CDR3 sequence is CAISEGLAGDNEQFF. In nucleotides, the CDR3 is TGTGCCATCAGTGAGGGACTAGCGGGAGACAATGAGCAGTTCTTC.